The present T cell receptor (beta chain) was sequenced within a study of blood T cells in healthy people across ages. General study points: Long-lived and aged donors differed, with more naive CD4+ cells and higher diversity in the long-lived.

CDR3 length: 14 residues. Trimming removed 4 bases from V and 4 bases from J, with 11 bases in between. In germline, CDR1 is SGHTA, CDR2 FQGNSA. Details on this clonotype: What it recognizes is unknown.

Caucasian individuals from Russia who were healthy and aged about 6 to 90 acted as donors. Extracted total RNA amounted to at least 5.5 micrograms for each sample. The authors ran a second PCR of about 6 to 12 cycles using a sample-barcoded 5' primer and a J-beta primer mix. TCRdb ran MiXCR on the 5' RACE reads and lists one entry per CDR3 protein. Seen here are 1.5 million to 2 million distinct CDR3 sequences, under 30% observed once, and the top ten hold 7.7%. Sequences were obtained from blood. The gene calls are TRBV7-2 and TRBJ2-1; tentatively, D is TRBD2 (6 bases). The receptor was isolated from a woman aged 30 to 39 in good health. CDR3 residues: CASSSWEDYNEQFF. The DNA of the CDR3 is TGTGCCAGCAGCTCGTGGGAGGATTACAATGAGCAGTTCTTC. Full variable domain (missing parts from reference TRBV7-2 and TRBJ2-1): GAGVSQSPSNKVTEKGKDVELRCDPISGHTALYWYRQSLGQGLEFLIYFQGNSAPDKSGLPSDRFSAERTGGSVSTLTIQRTQQEDSAVYLCASSSWEDYNEQFFGPGTRLTVL.